This T cell receptor beta chain was observed in a study of T cell repertoires in cytomegalovirus infection. In the study overall: Well-studied HLA-B-restricted epitopes and recently identified HLA-C-restricted epitopes of CMV were both used in the study. Through public TCR beta signatures, both CMV infection and matching HLA type were indicated.

Findings of the study overall: It was HLA-C-restricted CMV-specific TCR beta clonotypes that dominated the response ex vivo.

MiXCR, run by TCRdb on the reads, gives a single entry per CDR3 protein. Of hundreds of thousands of distinct CDR3 sequences in the sample, around 31% were seen once. Remarks on this clonotype: What it binds is unknown.

Germline loops: CDR1 SGHAT, CDR2 FQNNGV. V was cut by 5 bases and J by 4 bases, with 17 bases left in between. The CDR3 covers 15 residues. The sequencing used cultured PBMCs, collected from culture after CMV antigen stimulation. The TCR originated in a human donor in good health (CMV status not recorded). Some clones in this sample may be carry-over from other donors' samples. The J gene is TRBJ1-2, the V gene TRBV11-2, with a weak D call TRBD1 (5 bases). As DNA, the CDR3 is TGTGCCAGCAGCCAAACGGGGGGGGGGACCTATGGCTACACCTTC. Amino acids: CASSQTGGGTYGYTF. Drawing the rest from reference TRBV11-2 and TRBJ1-2, the complete variable domain is EAGVAQSPRYKIIEKRQSVAFWCNPISGHATLYWYQQILGQGPKLLIQFQNNGVVDDSQLPKDRFSAERLKGVDSTLKIQPAKLEDSAVYLCASSQTGGGTYGYTFGSGTRLTVV.